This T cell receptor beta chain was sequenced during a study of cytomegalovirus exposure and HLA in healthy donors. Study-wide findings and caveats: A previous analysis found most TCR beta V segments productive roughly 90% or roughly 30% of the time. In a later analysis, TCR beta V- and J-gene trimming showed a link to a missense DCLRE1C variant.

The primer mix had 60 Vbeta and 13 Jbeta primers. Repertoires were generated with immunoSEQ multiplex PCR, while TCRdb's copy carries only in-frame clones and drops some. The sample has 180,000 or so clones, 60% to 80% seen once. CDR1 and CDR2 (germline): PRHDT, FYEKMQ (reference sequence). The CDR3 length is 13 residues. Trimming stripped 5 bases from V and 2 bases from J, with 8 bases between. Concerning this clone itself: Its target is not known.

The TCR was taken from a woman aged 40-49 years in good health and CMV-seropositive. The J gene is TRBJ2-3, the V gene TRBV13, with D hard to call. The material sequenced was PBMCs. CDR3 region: CASSTRVTDTQYF. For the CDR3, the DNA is TGTGCCAGCAGCACTCGTGTCACAGATACGCAGTATTTT.